These T cell receptor beta chains were read from a single sample in a study of regulatory T cells in long-lasting Graves disease. MiXCR was run by TCRdb on the multiplex PCR reads, yielding one entry per CDR3 protein. The table lists 500,000 or so distinct CDR3 sequences, 15% to 20% of them singletons, with roughly an eighth in the top ten. This sample also appeared in a second study, on T cells in Graves' hyperthyroidism and ophthalmopathy.

The sample consisted of peripheral blood mononuclear cells (PBMCs), taken at new diagnosis, from a patient treated with antithyroid drugs. The receptors come from a man aged 35-49 years with Graves disease. CDR3s include the opening cysteine and the closing phenylalanine or tryptophan. D genes are given only for firm matches. Clone size is stated in some rows and not others, as once, few, many or a class when expanded.

v_gene: TRBV30; j_gene: TRBJ1-6; abundance: few; d_gene: TRBD1; CDR3aa: CAWRDRDNSPLHF; CDR3nt: TGTGCCTGGAGAGACAGGGATAATTCACCCCTCCACTTT
v_gene: TRBV6-9; j_gene: TRBJ2-2; abundance: NA; d_gene: TRBD1; CDR3aa: CASSYSDRGATGELFF; CDR3nt: TGTGCCAGCAGTTACTCCGACAGGGGGGCCACCGGGGAGCTGTTTTTT
v_gene: TRBV3-1; j_gene: TRBJ2-3; abundance: many; d_gene: NA; CDR3aa: CASSQDLTQYF; CDR3nt: TGTGCCAGCAGCCAAGATCTGACGCAGTATTTT
v_gene: TRBV3-1; j_gene: TRBJ2-6; abundance: many; d_gene: NA; CDR3aa: CASSPTAFSGANVLTF; CDR3nt: TGTGCCAGCAGCCCGACAGCGTTCTCTGGGGCCAACGTCCTGACTTTC
v_gene: TRBV24-1; j_gene: TRBJ2-7; abundance: few; d_gene: NA; CDR3aa: CATSAQDRRQYF; CDR3nt: TGTGCCACCAGTGCCCAGGACCGAAGGCAGTACTTC
v_gene: TRBV24-1; j_gene: TRBJ2-2; abundance: NA; d_gene: NA; CDR3aa: CATSDTNTNTGELFF; CDR3nt: TGTGCCACCAGTGATACAAATACAAACACCGGGGAGCTGTTTTTT
v_gene: TRBV27; j_gene: TRBJ2-1; abundance: NA; d_gene: NA; CDR3aa: CASRTSFGSYNEQFF; CDR3nt: TGTGCCAGCAGGACTAGTTTTGGATCCTACAATGAGCAGTTCTTC
v_gene: TRBV6-5; j_gene: TRBJ2-7; abundance: NA; d_gene: NA; CDR3aa: CASSYSGGVSSYEQYF; CDR3nt: TGTGCCAGCAGTTACTCAGGGGGGGTGTCCTCCTACGAGCAGTACTTC
v_gene: TRBV29-1; j_gene: TRBJ2-3; abundance: many; d_gene: TRBD2; CDR3aa: CSVGRLAGADTQYF; CDR3nt: TGCAGCGTTGGAAGACTAGCGGGGGCAGATACGCAGTATTTT
v_gene: TRBV5-1; j_gene: TRBJ2-5; abundance: NA; d_gene: NA; CDR3aa: CASSPSRDLQETQYF; CDR3nt: TGTGCCAGCAGCCCGTCCAGAGATCTCCAAGAGACCCAGTACTTC
v_gene: TRBV28; j_gene: TRBJ1-4; abundance: NA; d_gene: TRBD1; CDR3aa: CASSPQGFTRELFF; CDR3nt: TGTGCCAGCAGTCCACAGGGGTTCACGAGGGAACTGTTTTTT
v_gene: TRBV6-1; j_gene: TRBJ1-3; abundance: many; d_gene: NA; CDR3aa: CASRPQGVGNTIYF; CDR3nt: TGTGCCAGCAGGCCCCAGGGTGTCGGAAACACCATATATTTT
v_gene: TRBV28; j_gene: TRBJ1-5; abundance: many; d_gene: NA; CDR3aa: CASSSGQPQHF; CDR3nt: TGTGCCAGCAGTTCGGGTCAGCCCCAGCATTTT
v_gene: TRBV7-2; j_gene: TRBJ2-1; abundance: many; d_gene: TRBD2; CDR3aa: CASSPLAAKLSYNEQFF; CDR3nt: TGTGCCAGCAGTCCACTAGCGGCCAAACTTTCCTACAATGAGCAGTTCTTC
v_gene: TRBV7-9; j_gene: TRBJ2-5; abundance: NA; d_gene: NA; CDR3aa: CASSLPLRVQETQYF; CDR3nt: TGTGCCAGCAGCTTACCTCTGCGGGTACAAGAGACCCAGTACTTC
v_gene: TRBV2; j_gene: TRBJ2-2; abundance: few; d_gene: TRBD2; CDR3aa: CASSDPAGGAHTGEPSF; CDR3nt: TGTGCCAGCAGTGACCCAGCGGGAGGTGCCCACACCGGGGAGCCGTCTTTT
v_gene: TRBV28; j_gene: TRBJ2-7; abundance: many; d_gene: NA; CDR3aa: CASRWGRGASYEQYF; CDR3nt: TGTGCCAGCAGATGGGGCAGGGGGGCATCCTACGAGCAGTACTTC
v_gene: TRBV28; j_gene: TRBJ1-4; abundance: many; d_gene: TRBD1; CDR3aa: CASNKQGTNEKLFF; CDR3nt: TGTGCCAGCAACAAACAGGGGACTAATGAAAAACTGTTTTTT
v_gene: TRBV29-1; j_gene: TRBJ2-3; abundance: many; d_gene: TRBD1; CDR3aa: CSTSSGTGVSDTQYF; CDR3nt: TGCAGCACATCCTCCGGGACAGGGGTATCAGATACGCAGTATTTT
v_gene: TRBV4-1; j_gene: TRBJ2-5; abundance: NA; d_gene: NA; CDR3aa: CASSQVGTETQYF; CDR3nt: TGCGCCAGCAGCCAAGTCGGTACGGAGACCCAGTACTTC
v_gene: TRBV11-1; j_gene: TRBJ2-5; abundance: many; d_gene: TRBD2; CDR3aa: CASVLGREAWRETQYF; CDR3nt: TGTGCCAGCGTCCTTGGGCGGGAGGCCTGGCGAGAGACCCAGTACTTC
v_gene: TRBV19; j_gene: TRBJ2-7; abundance: NA; d_gene: NA; CDR3aa: CARVQGVDEQYF; CDR3nt: TGTGCCAGAGTACAGGGAGTCGACGAGCAGTACTTC
v_gene: TRBV7-2; j_gene: TRBJ2-5; abundance: NA; d_gene: NA; CDR3aa: CASSLAGEAGETQYF; CDR3nt: TGTGCCAGCAGCTTAGCAGGGGAGGCTGGGGAGACCCAGTACTTC
v_gene: TRBV6-1; j_gene: TRBJ2-7; abundance: NA; d_gene: TRBD2; CDR3aa: CASSYENRGRAELSF; CDR3nt: TGTGCCAGCAGTTATGAAAACCGCGGGAGGGCCGAGTTGTCCTTC
v_gene: TRBV29-1; j_gene: TRBJ2-1; abundance: NA; d_gene: TRBD2; CDR3aa: CSGGLAYEQFF; CDR3nt: TGCAGCGGGGGACTAGCCTATGAGCAGTTCTTC
v_gene: TRBV27; j_gene: TRBJ1-5; abundance: NA; d_gene: TRBD1; CDR3aa: CASSTTGTGFFNQPQHF; CDR3nt: TGTGCCAGCAGCACAACCGGGACAGGGTTCTTCAATCAGCCCCAGCATTTT
v_gene: TRBV27; j_gene: TRBJ1-2; abundance: few; d_gene: NA; CDR3aa: CASSNRNGYGYTF; CDR3nt: TGTGCCAGCAGCAACAGGAATGGCTATGGCTACACCTTC
v_gene: TRBV2; j_gene: TRBJ2-5; abundance: many; d_gene: NA; CDR3aa: CASSEQTVETQYF; CDR3nt: TGTGCCAGCAGTGAACAGACTGTTGAGACCCAGTACTTC
v_gene: TRBV25-1; j_gene: TRBJ1-1; abundance: NA; d_gene: NA; CDR3aa: CARLNTEAFF; CDR3nt: TGTGCCAGACTAAACACTGAAGCTTTCTTT
v_gene: TRBV5-1; j_gene: TRBJ2-3; abundance: many; d_gene: TRBD2; CDR3aa: CASSSGLAGGTTDTQYF; CDR3nt: TGTGCCAGCAGCTCTGGACTAGCGGGAGGGACCACAGATACGCAGTATTTT
v_gene: TRBV28; j_gene: TRBJ2-1; abundance: many; d_gene: TRBD2; CDR3aa: CASTLTSGTYNEQFF; CDR3nt: TGTGCCAGCACCCTGACTAGCGGCACCTACAATGAGCAGTTCTTC
v_gene: TRBV19; j_gene: TRBJ2-1; abundance: few; d_gene: NA; CDR3aa: CASTESARLYNEQFF; CDR3nt: TGTGCCAGTACAGAATCGGCCCGTCTGTACAATGAGCAGTTCTTC
v_gene: TRBV30; j_gene: TRBJ1-2; abundance: many; d_gene: TRBD1; CDR3aa: CAWSTHRGTNYGYTF; CDR3nt: TGTGCCTGGAGTACTCACAGGGGAACTAACTATGGCTACACCTTC
v_gene: TRBV5-1; j_gene: TRBJ1-6; abundance: many; d_gene: TRBD1; CDR3aa: CASSQGADSPLHF; CDR3nt: TGCGCCAGCAGCCAGGGGGCTGATTCACCCCTCCACTTT
v_gene: TRBV27; j_gene: TRBJ2-1; abundance: NA; d_gene: NA; CDR3aa: CASSFDRTNYNEQFF; CDR3nt: TGTGCCAGCAGTTTTGACCGGACGAACTACAATGAGCAGTTCTTC
v_gene: TRBV2; j_gene: TRBJ2-7; abundance: many; d_gene: NA; CDR3aa: CASSPNRDYEQYF; CDR3nt: TGTGCCAGCAGCCCCAACAGGGACTACGAGCAGTACTTC
v_gene: TRBV18; j_gene: TRBJ2-7; abundance: many; d_gene: TRBD2; CDR3aa: CASSTSADEQYF; CDR3nt: TGTGCCAGCTCAACTAGCGCCGACGAGCAGTACTTC